The TCR beta chain described here comes from a study of blood T cell repertoires in COVID-19. The repertoire was sequenced with immunoSEQ multiplex PCR; TCRdb's copy has only in-frame clones and lacks some. The repertoire holds nearly 250,000 clones, 85% to 90% seen once, with about 1% in the top ten. The TCR comes from a man aged 45 to 65 who had been exposed to COVID-19. The source material was PBMCs or T cells enriched from blood (not recorded which).

The CDR3 DNA follows: TGTGCCACCAGCAGAGATGGGGGGAACTCCTACGAGCAGTACTTC. It is translated as CATSRDGGNSYEQYF. The chain is built from TRBV15 and TRBJ2-7, with TRBD2 as a possible D gene (6 bases). This CDR3 spans 15 amino acids. V dropped 0 bases and J dropped 0 bases, with 9 bases sitting between them. Germline loops: CDR1 LNHNV, CDR2 YYDKDF (reference sequence). Based on the CDR3 plus reference TRBV15 and TRBJ2-7, the full variable domain is DAMVIQNPRYQVTQFGKPVTLSCSQTLNHNVMYWYQQKSSQAPKLLFHYYDKDFNNEADTPDNFQSRRPNTSFCFLDIRSPGLGDTAMYLCATSRDGGNSYEQYFGPGTRLTVT.